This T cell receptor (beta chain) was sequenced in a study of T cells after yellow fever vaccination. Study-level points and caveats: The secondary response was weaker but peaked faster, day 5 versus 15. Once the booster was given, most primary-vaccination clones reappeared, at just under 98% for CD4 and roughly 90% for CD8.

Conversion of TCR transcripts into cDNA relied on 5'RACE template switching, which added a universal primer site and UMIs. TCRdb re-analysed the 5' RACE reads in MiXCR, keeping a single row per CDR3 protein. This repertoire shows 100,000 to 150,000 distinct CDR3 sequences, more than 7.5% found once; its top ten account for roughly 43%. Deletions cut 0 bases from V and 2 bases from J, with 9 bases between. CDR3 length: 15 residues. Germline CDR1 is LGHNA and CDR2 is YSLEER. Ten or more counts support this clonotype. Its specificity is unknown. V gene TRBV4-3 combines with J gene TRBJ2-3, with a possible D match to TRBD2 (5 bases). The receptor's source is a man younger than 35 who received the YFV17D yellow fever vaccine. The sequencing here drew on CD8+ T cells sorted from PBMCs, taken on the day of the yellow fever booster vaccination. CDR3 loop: CASSQEGRSTDTQYF. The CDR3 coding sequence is TGCGCCAGCAGCCAAGAGGGGAGATCCACAGATACGCAGTATTTT.